The present entry profiles one T cell receptor beta chain with its context. Its cognate antigen is unknown. TCRdb's table, derived via immunoSEQ multiplex PCR, lists solely in-frame clones and lacks some. The data hold 90,000 or so clones, with over 75% observed a single time. Specified time point: cycle 4 day 1 (C4D1), after around six weeks of nivolumab. Every single patient, without exception, relapsed after autologous stem cell transplantation, and brentuximab vedotin exposure varied. V lost 0 bases to trimming and J lost 3 bases, with 10 bases between them. The germline V gene has CDR1 SGHNT and CDR2 YYREEE (reference sequence). This CDR3 comprises 15 residues. This entry belongs to a study of PD-1 blockade in classical Hodgkin lymphoma. Study conclusions and caveats: Complete responders started with a diversity level that resembled newly diagnosed patients at baseline. Significantly greater TCR diversity emerged by C4D1 in CD4+ cells but not CD8+ cells. Relapsed/refractory patients reportedly had lower baseline diversity than newly diagnosed patients.

The sample was peripheral blood mononuclear cells (PBMCs), taken before the fourth cycle of nivolumab. The rearrangement joins TRBV5-4 to TRBJ2-1, with D tentatively TRBD1 (5 bases). This sequence was found in a human donor with classical Hodgkin lymphoma. The CDR3 DNA is TGTGCCAGCAGCTTGGTACAGGACGGCTACAATGAGCAGTTCTTC. Protein sequence: CASSLVQDGYNEQFF.